This T cell receptor (beta chain) is from a study of cytomegalovirus exposure and HLA in healthy donors listed by TCRdb under 2017. Regarding the complete study: According to an earlier analysis of 587 of the donors, 200 million or so T cells yielded roughly 110 million unique TCR beta sequences and about 300 Gb of sequence data. An early release that covered around 590 HLA-typed donors contained approximately 300 gigabases of sequencing data and 85 million to 100 million unique TCR sequences. The genetic ancestry cluster associated with self-reported Caucasian donors included roughly four fifths of the 398 genotyped donors. The study was designed to test whether signatures of past pathogen exposure could be identified by cataloging public T cell receptors. Using immunosequencing, the study profiled T cell repertoires from 500 to 800 subjects and related those repertoires to cytomegalovirus serostatus. Along with the approximately 600-subject first cohort, a separate validation cohort of over a hundred different subjects was used. To predict cytomegalovirus infection status, the study brought together high-throughput TCR immunosequencing, statistical association of individual TCRs with disease status, and machine learning. To study patterns of TCR occurrence, a later analysis re-analyzed previously published TCR beta repertoires from several hundred donors and added high-resolution HLA genotyping. In the later analysis, no new phenotypic data were used to find candidate immune exposures; instead, reliance was placed on TCR beta sequences and their occurrence across donors. To decide whether each TCR beta V gene segment behaved as functional or pseudogenic, an earlier analysis of 587 of the donors relied on high-throughput TCR beta sequencing. Donor age, sex, ethnicity and CMV serostatus were compiled alongside the repertoire data. In a later genetic analysis, genome-wide SNP genotypes for about three fifths of the roughly 670 donors were used, and that subset was treated as a discovery cohort. All discovery cohort repertoires had been generated on a single sequencing platform. HLA typing included class I and class II loci at four-digit resolution. Typing coverage varied by locus: about 629-630 donors for A, B, C, DRB1 and DQB1; about 520 for DQA1; 600 to 610 for DPA1; fewer than 480 for DPB1. Several DR-DQ haplotypes were treated as single units for association and clustering because of strong linkage in the cohort. On average, over 200,000 unique TCR beta nucleotide sequences were sequenced per donor among 350 to 400 genotyped donors of the cohort, with 15% to 20% of those sequences being non-productive. Summary of the overall study and its limitations: A total of some 180 TCR beta chains were listed by the study as associated with cytomegalovirus. Correlated functional status among segregating V segments might reflect linkage disequilibrium, but an unknown experimental factor could not be ruled out. Assigning TCR associations to individual alleles was difficult when HLA alleles, especially DR and DQ, strongly co-occurred. In a later analysis, 15,000 to 20,000 TCR beta sequences were associated with specific HLA alleles at a false discovery rate of 0.05. HLA typing was unavailable for some donors at each locus, so association tests used only the typed subset. Most CMV-associated TCR beta chains appeared to be HLA-restricted in a later analysis, and the HLA associations seemed to be driven largely by CMV exposure. The classifier was reported to diagnose cytomegalovirus status with high specificity and sensitivity in both the original cohort and the validation cohort. Some IMGT-functional V segments, including TRBV6-2 and TRBV6-3, could not be distinguished by the 87-base-pair reads and were therefore excluded. Some 16 rarely observed V segments, including chromosome 9 orphons, were excluded from the earlier analysis of about 500 of the donors because counts were too low. While some public TCRs were present in many individuals, most TCR sequences turned up only very rarely across donors. The presence/absence analyses assumed that sequencing depth was roughly uniform across donors, and that assumption may not be true. A further reported finding was that TCR beta sequences accurately predicted the HLA-A and HLA-B alleles for most subjects in the first cohort. In vitro tests confirmed that a few of the cytomegalovirus-associated TCR beta chains recognize cytomegalovirus antigens. It was suggested by the authors that the approach could potentially be generalized to other disease states and immunological phenotypes. In a later analysis, TCR association rates were found to vary across HLA loci, with the most associated TCRs seen for DRB1 alleles and the fewest for HLA-C alleles. In an earlier analysis of approximately 600 of the donors, most TCR beta V segments were observed in productive rearrangements about 87% or about 30% of the time, broadly matching IMGT annotations. Several of the top co-occurrence clusters appeared to be linked to parvovirus B19, influenza, CMV and Epstein-Barr virus, according to a later analysis. A group of highly shared sequence variants was considered likely to be a technical artifact of the sequencing pipeline. In a later genetic analysis, fewer N-insertions in productive TCRs were reported among donors in an Asian-associated ancestry cluster than the roughly 700-donor mean. A later analysis found that HLA-associated TCR beta chains were more clonally expanded and had lower generation probabilities than equally common non-associated chains. In this cohort, only TCR beta chains were sequenced, and detectable features were limited by the absence of alpha or paired-chain data. For the cohort, immune exposure information was limited to CMV serostatus. V-gene and J-gene trimming of TCR beta chains was associated with a missense DCLRE1C variant in a later genetic analysis, and the association was replicated in an independent cohort.

In the case of this clone: This clone's antigen is unknown. No much larger clone exists at a distance of one base, and base qualities are not known.

Library generation was performed with the immunoSEQ multiplex PCR assay. The multiplex PCR relied on a mix of 60 forward primers for TCR Vbeta segments and 13 reverse primers for TCR Jbeta segments. Amplification of the CDR3 region of rearranged TCR beta genes was performed with a multiplex PCR assay on genomic DNA. On the Illumina HiSeq System, the amplified TCR beta libraries were sequenced as 87-base-pair reads. From the authors' description of their analysis: Across the roughly 670 repertoires, a later analysis counted approximately 83 million unique TCR beta chains, some 11 million of which were shared by at least two donors. A nearest-neighbor algorithm error-corrected the raw reads and collapsed the reads into unique sequences, merging closely related sequences to remove PCR and sequencing errors. To assign V, D and J gene segments, CDR3 sequences were aligned to IMGT reference sequences. Each retained sequence needed at least a six-nucleotide match to both a V gene segment and a J gene segment. A rearrangement counted as productive if the CDR3 had no stop codons and remained in frame with V and J, and every other rearrangement counted as non-productive. CDR3 was defined according to IMGT convention as the region running from the second conserved V-encoded cysteine to the conserved J-encoded phenylalanine. The earlier analysis of some 550 of the donors excluded any sequence lacking an unambiguous match to a single V gene segment. In an earlier analysis of some 590 of the donors, a V segment was called functional when productive rearrangements were above 56.7%, and segregating when the standard deviation between donors exceeded 5%. To diagnose cytomegalovirus status from the catalog of TCR beta chain sequences, a statistical classification framework was built. In a later analysis, TCR nucleotide sequences were compared against IMGT/GENE-DB human TR gene sequences so that V and J genes could be assigned. Using the TCRdist pipeline, a later analysis assigned CDR3 sequences along with most-parsimonious VDJ recombination scenarios. In a later analysis, each TCR beta chain was defined by its CDR3 amino acid sequence together with its V-gene family, and reads lacking a unique V-gene family were excluded. To address suspected cross-contamination and a sequencing artifact, a later analysis removed around 590 highly shared, low-generation-probability nucleotide sequences. In a later analysis, a clonal expansion index was calculated for each public chain from normalized within-repertoire ranks of inferred template counts. A later analysis computed generation probabilities with a VDJ recombination model fitted to out-of-frame rearrangements, and checked the results against IGoR. A later analysis scored TCR-TCR, TCR-HLA and TCR-CMV co-occurrence with hypergeometric tests, applying a repertoire-size bias correction to TCR pairs. In a later analysis, false discovery rates were estimated by permuting HLA or CMV assignments 20 times. A later analysis grouped co-occurring TCRs with DBSCAN, adding TCRdist sequence similarity when clustering within HLA-allele-positive subsets. Repertoires with fewer than 30,000 or more than 120,000 public chains, plus five repertoires with anomalous nucleotide sharing, were excluded from co-occurrence clustering. Drawn from immuneACCESS, this table holds only the in-frame rearrangements with V and J called that TCRdb kept. Clones are partly lost; checked studies trace under half to an unresolved V gene and leave the rest unexplained. V and J calls and clone size come straight from that table; D and trimming were deduced from the DNA. This sample has fewer than 200,000 clones in its table, and roughly four fifths of those were observed once. The leading ten clones occupy under 2% of the sample.

The cohort comprised 666 healthy bone marrow donors. At the time of sampling, every cohort member was nominally healthy, though immune exposures that went unrecorded were likely present. The donor tested CMV seronegative and was one of the 352 seronegative cohort members. Every donor gave a peripheral blood sample, and the peripheral blood mononuclear cells from that sample were used for TCR beta sequencing. Genomic DNA extraction from the blood cell samples was performed with the Qiagen DNeasy Blood Extraction Kit. Between the V and J ends, shortened by 1 base and 4 bases respectively, the junction contains 11 bases. The germline V gene supplies CDR1 SGHTA and CDR2 FQGNSA. Its CDR3 holds 14 amino acids, cysteine through phenylalanine. Only the CDR3 portion is preserved as DNA: 42 bases, with reading frame beginning at the first base.

This clonotype was obtained from a young woman in good health and CMV-seronegative. Source material: PBMCs. This receptor chain uses TRBV7-2 and TRBJ2-7; no confident D gene assignment can be made. The CDR3 reads as follows: CASSLEHSPYEQYF. The nucleotide sequence is given as TGTGCCAGCAGCTTAGAGCACAGTCCGTACGAGCAGTACTTC.